This TCR beta chain was recorded in a study of identical twins. TCRdb re-analysed the 5' RACE reads in MiXCR, keeping a single row per CDR3 protein. Here the sample spans approximately 500,000 distinct CDR3 sequences, 20% to 25% being singletons. Germline CDR1 MNHNS, CDR2 SASEGT. Trimming cost V 5 bases and J 2 bases; bases outside gene matches: 4. This CDR3 spans 14 amino acids. These data also featured in a second study, about T cells expressing NK-cell markers.

V gene TRBV6-1 combines with J gene TRBJ2-5, with 8 bases that match TRBD1. The sequenced material came from CD4+ T cells sorted from blood. This TCR came from a woman aged 18-30 years in good health. The CDR3 DNA reads TGTGCCAGCAGTCCGACAGGGGTACAAGAGACCCAGTACTTC. This codes for CASSPTGVQETQYF.